This T cell receptor beta chain was observed in a study of T cells in Graves' hyperthyroidism and ophthalmopathy. This clonotype was counted between two and nine times. Disease lasting under 3 months, a NOSPECS grade of at least 4, and a Clinical Activity Score of at least 3 were features of the ophthalmopathy patients. Exclusion of patients followed from uncontrolled infection, other autoimmune disease, pregnancy or lactation. V was shortened by 2 bases and J by 8 bases, with 12 bases between the two germline ends. The CDR3 is 14 amino acids. The germline CDR1 and CDR2 sequences are MNHEY and SMNVEV (reference sequence). Amplified regions were TCR beta CDR3 sequences from RNA transcripts. The HTBI primer set drove a first-round RT-PCR of the TCR CDR3. TCRdb analysed the multiplex PCR reads with MiXCR anew, one entry per CDR3 protein. The sample records about 300,000 distinct CDR3 sequences, around 19% being singletons.

This TCR came from a middle-aged man with Graves' ophthalmopathy. Sequencing was performed on blood. This sequence joins TRBV27 and TRBJ1-4; D not certain. CDR3 protein: CASSLDPRAEKLFF. The CDR3 region has the DNA TGTGCCAGCAGTTTAGACCCTCGAGCCGAAAAACTGTTTTTT. The entire variable domain, with the rest obtained from reference TRBV27 and TRBJ1-4, is as follows: EAQVTQNPRYLITVTGKKLTVTCSQNMNHEYMSWYRQDPGLGLRQIYYSMNVEVTDKGDVPEGYKVSRKEKRNFPLILESPSPNQTSLYFCASSLDPRAEKLFFGSGTQLSVL.